Listed below are T cell receptor beta chains from one sample, sequenced in a study of cytomegalovirus exposure and HLA in healthy donors. Sequencing was performed with immunoSEQ multiplex PCR; in TCRdb, only in-frame clones are kept and a portion is missing. The data hold fewer than 300,000 clones, with roughly 90% observed a single time. The sample taken for sequencing was PBMCs. The receptors originated from a woman younger than 35 in good health and CMV-seronegative. Both conserved end residues are part of each CDR3. Each record gives: J gene, V gene, D gene, clone size, CDR3 DNA, CDR3 protein. A D gene is named only where the DNA matches it firmly. Rows give clone size only sometimes, using once, few, many, or a class for an expanded clone.

j_gene: TRBJ2-7; v_gene: TRBV5-4; d_gene: TRBD1; abundance: -; CDR3nt: TGTGCCGGGTCGGCCGGGACAGGTAATTACGAGCAGTACTTC; CDR3aa: CAGSAGTGNYEQYF
j_gene: TRBJ1-6; v_gene: TRBV5-1; d_gene: TRBD1; abundance: -; CDR3nt: TGCGCCAGCAGCGGGACTGCAGGGGGATCTGGAAATTCACCCCTCCACTTT; CDR3aa: CASSGTAGGSGNSPLHF
j_gene: TRBJ1-1; v_gene: TRBV9; d_gene: -; abundance: -; CDR3nt: TGTGCCAGCAGCGTAGAGGCAGGGGCGAACACTGAAGCTTTCTTT; CDR3aa: CASSVEAGANTEAFF
j_gene: TRBJ1-3; v_gene: TRBV7-9; d_gene: -; abundance: -; CDR3nt: TGTGCCAGCAGCTTCCCCCCGGGTTTTGGAAACACCATATATTTT; CDR3aa: CASSFPPGFGNTIYF
j_gene: TRBJ1-5; v_gene: TRBV30; d_gene: -; abundance: -; CDR3nt: TGTGCCTGGAGTGTGGCTTGGAATCAGCCCCAGCATTTT; CDR3aa: CAWSVAWNQPQHF
j_gene: TRBJ1-1; v_gene: TRBV13; d_gene: -; abundance: -; CDR3nt: TGTGCCAGCAGCTTAGGGGGCAGCCCTGAAGCTTTCTTT; CDR3aa: CASSLGGSPEAFF
j_gene: TRBJ2-2; v_gene: TRBV7-8; d_gene: TRBD1; abundance: -; CDR3nt: TGTGCCAGCAGCGCCACAGGGGTTAACACCGGGGAGCTGTTTTTT; CDR3aa: CASSATGVNTGELFF
j_gene: TRBJ2-3; v_gene: TRBV28; d_gene: -; abundance: -; CDR3nt: TGTGCCAGCAAGTCGGAGGGAAGCACAGATACGCAGTATTTT; CDR3aa: CASKSEGSTDTQYF
j_gene: TRBJ1-1; v_gene: TRBV19; d_gene: -; abundance: -; CDR3nt: TGTGCCGCTACTACAGGGTACACTGAAGCTTTCTTT; CDR3aa: CAATTGYTEAFF
j_gene: TRBJ2-1; v_gene: TRBV6-5; d_gene: TRBD1; abundance: -; CDR3nt: TGTGCCAGCAGTTACGGGACAGGTCACAATGAGCAGTTCTTC; CDR3aa: CASSYGTGHNEQFF
j_gene: TRBJ2-7; v_gene: TRBV6-6; d_gene: -; abundance: -; CDR3nt: TGTGCCAGCAGCTCGACAGCCTCCTACGAGCAGTACTTC; CDR3aa: CASSSTASYEQYF
j_gene: TRBJ2-2; v_gene: TRBV2; d_gene: TRBD2; abundance: once; CDR3nt: TGTGCCAGCAGGTCCGGGACTAGCCAGGGCGGGGAGCTGTTTTTT; CDR3aa: CASRSGTSQGGELFF
j_gene: TRBJ2-7; v_gene: TRBV9; d_gene: -; abundance: -; CDR3nt: TGTGCCAGCAGCGTAGATCCGGTGCTGAACGAGCAGTACTTC; CDR3aa: CASSVDPVLNEQYF
j_gene: TRBJ2-7; v_gene: TRBV2; d_gene: -; abundance: -; CDR3nt: TGTGCCAGCAGTGCACAGCCTACCTACGAGCAGTACTTC; CDR3aa: CASSAQPTYEQYF
j_gene: TRBJ2-7; v_gene: TRBV6-1; d_gene: -; abundance: -; CDR3nt: TGTGCCAGCGGAGCCGGCGGACAGCCGATCTACGAGCAGTACTTC; CDR3aa: CASGAGGQPIYEQYF
j_gene: TRBJ2-1; v_gene: TRBV28; d_gene: -; abundance: -; CDR3nt: TGTGCCAGCAGTCCACCCCTTCGGGTGGGAGGTGAGCAGTTCTTC; CDR3aa: CASSPPLRVGGEQFF
j_gene: TRBJ1-1; v_gene: TRBV6-1; d_gene: -; abundance: -; CDR3nt: TGTGCCAGCACCCAGAGGGGAGGAATCACTGAAGCTTTCTTT; CDR3aa: CASTQRGGITEAFF
j_gene: TRBJ2-3; v_gene: TRBV10-1; d_gene: TRBD2; abundance: -; CDR3nt: TGCGCCAGCAGTCGACTAGCGGGAGGGATCACAGATACGCAGTATTTT; CDR3aa: CASSRLAGGITDTQYF
j_gene: TRBJ1-6; v_gene: TRBV4-1; d_gene: TRBD1; abundance: -; CDR3nt: TGCGCCAGCAGCCAATCGGGACAGGGGGCGAATTCACCCCTCCACTTT; CDR3aa: CASSQSGQGANSPLHF
j_gene: TRBJ2-3; v_gene: TRBV27; d_gene: -; abundance: -; CDR3nt: TGTGCCAGCAGTCTTGGGGGAGGATTCACAGATACGCAGTATTTT; CDR3aa: CASSLGGGFTDTQYF
j_gene: TRBJ1-2; v_gene: TRBV7-2; d_gene: TRBD1; abundance: -; CDR3nt: TGTGCCAGCAGCTCGTTACCGGGACAGGGTGTTGTGGGCTACACCTTC; CDR3aa: CASSSLPGQGVVGYTF
j_gene: TRBJ1-1; v_gene: TRBV9; d_gene: -; abundance: -; CDR3nt: TGTGCCAGCAGCGTAGATCCCATACAGGGCCAAGCTTTCTTT; CDR3aa: CASSVDPIQGQAFF
j_gene: TRBJ2-5; v_gene: TRBV6-1; d_gene: -; abundance: -; CDR3nt: TGTGCCAGCAGTGTTGTAACAAAAGAGACCCAGTACTTC; CDR3aa: CASSVVTKETQYF
j_gene: TRBJ1-2; v_gene: TRBV5-6; d_gene: -; abundance: -; CDR3nt: TGTGCCAGCAGCTTGGAAACAACCCGTGGCTACACCTTC; CDR3aa: CASSLETTRGYTF
j_gene: TRBJ2-7; v_gene: TRBV28; d_gene: -; abundance: -; CDR3nt: TGTGCCAGCAGATCCAGGGAACCATCCTACGAGCAGTACTTC; CDR3aa: CASRSREPSYEQYF
j_gene: TRBJ2-4; v_gene: TRBV2; d_gene: -; abundance: -; CDR3nt: TGTGCCAGCAGTGGTCCCCCGGGAGTAGACATTCAGTACTTC; CDR3aa: CASSGPPGVDIQYF
j_gene: TRBJ1-1; v_gene: TRBV19; d_gene: -; abundance: -; CDR3nt: TGTGCCAGTAGTATAGTAGGCAGGACTTACACTGAAGCTTTCTTT; CDR3aa: CASSIVGRTYTEAFF
j_gene: TRBJ1-4; v_gene: TRBV6-1; d_gene: -; abundance: -; CDR3nt: TGTGCCAGCAGTGTTGTACAGGGTGACTTTAATGAAAAACTGTTTTTT; CDR3aa: CASSVVQGDFNEKLFF
j_gene: TRBJ1-4; v_gene: TRBV7-8; d_gene: -; abundance: -; CDR3nt: TGTGCCAGCAGCTTAATCCCTCGTGAAAAACTGTTTTTT; CDR3aa: CASSLIPREKLFF